This paragraph covers one T cell receptor (beta chain) sequence. TCRdb's table, derived via immunoSEQ multiplex PCR, lists solely in-frame clones and lacks some. Of 75,000 to 90,000 clones in the sample, 85% to 95% were seen once. The data belong to a study of cytomegalovirus exposure and HLA in healthy donors. V lost 2 bases and J lost 1, with 13 bases in between. The germline gives CDR1 MNHEY, CDR2 SVGAGI. The CDR3 is 16 amino acids. The receptor's source is a woman under 30 in good health and CMV-seronegative. Source material: PBMCs. This sequence joins TRBV6-5 and TRBJ2-3, with TRBD2 as a possible D gene (6 bases). CDR3: CASSYAAGGGTDTQYF. DNA for the CDR3: TGTGCCAGCAGTTACGCTGCTGGCGGGGGCACAGATACGCAGTATTTT.